This entry features one T cell receptor (beta chain) sequence. No antigen is known for it. V lost 3 bases to trimming and J lost 2 bases, with 8 bases between them. Germline V gene data show CDR1 as GTSNPN and CDR2 as SVGIG (reference sequence). This CDR3 region has 12 residues. These data originate in a study of T-cell reconstitution after alpha-beta-depleted transplantation in children. The library targeted TCRbeta and was prepared with unique molecular identifiers. TCRdb analysed the PCR reads with MiXCR anew, one entry per CDR3 protein. The sample records hundreds of thousands of distinct CDR3 sequences, 23% being singletons. General study points: There were some patients whose high TCRbeta diversity at day 60 came from surviving recipient T cells and thymic progenitors. At the one-year point after transplant, T-cell counts and TCRbeta diversity were found to come mostly from T cells that had been newly produced.

This clonotype originated in a boy in the first two years of life who had a stem cell transplant for acute myeloid leukemia, so the T cells may come from the graft donor. Sample: PBMCs, mostly from graft donor cells, taken 360 days after TCRalphabeta/CD19-depleted stem cell transplant. This chain joins TRBV30 and TRBJ2-7; D is perhaps TRBD1 (5 bases). The CDR3 DNA reads TGTGCCTGGAGAGACAGCCCCTACGAGCAGTACTTC. Translating gives CAWRDSPYEQYF.